This passage covers 13 T cell receptor beta chains from one sample sequenced in a study of blood T cell repertoires in COVID-19 (TCRdb year 2020). The library was obtained by the immunoSEQ multiplex PCR assay. The table was pulled from immuneACCESS by TCRdb, which kept in-frame rearrangements only. Such tables lose some clones; where checked, under half of the loss comes from unresolved V genes, and the rest has no known cause. For this sample the table gives approximately 40,000 clones, of which about nine tenths were detected only once. Jointly, the top ten make up around 6.1% of the sample. The sequenced sample was peripheral blood. The receptors derive from a human donor in a cohort sampled during active COVID-19.

CDR3: CAISDWGQGAYEQYF. DNA of the CDR3: TGTGCCATCTCAGATTGGGGACAGGGGGCCTACGAGCAGTACTTC. The chain is built from TRBV10-3 and TRBJ2-7; 11 bases agree with TRBD1. Germline loops: CDR1 ENHRY, CDR2 SYGVKD. The CDR3 runs 15 residues. V gave up 8 bases and J gave up 2 bases; unmatched junction bases: 8.

The rearrangement joins TRBV6-5 to TRBJ2-7; 11 nucleotides match TRBD1. The trim removed 6 bases at V and 4 bases at J, leaving 2 bases unmatched. This CDR3 spans 13 amino acids. The germline V gene encodes CDR1 MNHEY and CDR2 SVGAGI. The CDR3 spells CASSGDRGYEQYF. DNA for the CDR3: TGTGCCAGCAGCGGGGACAGGGGGTACGAGCAGTACTTC.

Only one count was recorded for this clone. This rearrangement joins TRBV7-6 to TRBJ2-3, with D possibly TRBD1 on 6 matching bases. Germline V gene sequence: CDR1 SGHVS, CDR2 FNYEAQ. The CDR3 covers 14 residues. Between the trimmed V and J ends, which lost 2 bases and 2 bases, there was a span of 8 bases. The CDR3 loop is CASSLHRATDTQYF. CDR3 in DNA: TGTGCCAGCAGCTTACACAGGGCCACAGATACGCAGTATTTT. Together with reference TRBV7-6 and TRBJ2-3, the CDR3 gives the full variable domain: GAGVSQSPRYKVTKRGQDVALRCDPISGHVSLYWYRQALGQGPEFLTYFNYEAQQDKSGLPNDRFSAERPEGSISTLTIQRTEQRDSAMYRCASSLHRATDTQYFGPGTRLTVL.

V is TRBV3-1 (or the pseudogene TRBV3-2) and J is TRBJ2-7, with 9 bases matching TRBD2. The CDR3 has 17 amino acids. J lost 0 bases, V lost 4 bases, and 10 bases had no gene match. The V gene's germline CDR1 is LGHDT and CDR2 YNNKEL (reference sequence). CDR3 bases: TGTGCCAGCAGCCCTGAGGGACTAGCCCTAGGCTCCTACGAGCAGTACTTC. Protein sequence: CASSPEGLALGSYEQYF.

The genes are TRBV9 and TRBJ1-1; 8 nucleotides match TRBD1. V was clipped by 4 bases and J by 5 bases; unmatched bases: 4. Germline lookup yields CDR1 SGDLS and CDR2 YYNGEE. The CDR3 length is 13 residues. CDR3: CASSTRTGTEAFF. As DNA, the CDR3 is TGTGCCAGCAGCACCCGGACAGGGACTGAAGCTTTCTTT.

The J gene is TRBJ2-3, the V gene TRBV10-2, with TRBD1 matching over 9 bases. CDR3 length: 14 amino acids. V was clipped by 6 bases and J by 7 bases; unmatched bases: 8. Germline V gene lookup returns CDR1 WSHSY and CDR2 SAAADI. The CDR3 spells CASRDRGTSNTQYF. DNA for the CDR3: TGCGCCAGCAGGGACAGGGGAACCTCGAATACGCAGTATTTT.

The chain uses TRBV19 and TRBJ2-2; D is uncertain. CDR3 length: 14 amino acids. CDR1 and CDR2 from the germline V gene are LNHDA and SQIVND (reference sequence). V shed 7 bases and J shed 6 bases, with 15 bases lying between them. The chain's CDR3 is CASKAWAWAGELFF. The CDR3 DNA reads as TGTGCCAGTAAGGCGTGGGCCTGGGCCGGGGAGCTGTTTTTT.

The rearrangement joins TRBV29-1 to TRBJ2-3, with TRBD1 as a possible D gene (6 bases). The CDR3 loop spans 14 amino acids. The germline V gene encodes CDR1 SQVTM and CDR2 ANQGSEA. Trimming pared 4 bases from V and 2 bases from J, leaving 13 bases between. The CDR3 reads CSVGDKTLTDTQYF. CDR3 in DNA: TGCAGCGTTGGGGACAAGACCCTCACAGATACGCAGTATTTT.

This rearrangement joins TRBV3-1 (or the pseudogene TRBV3-2) to TRBJ2-5, with D perhaps matching TRBD2 (6 bases). The CDR3 runs 14 residues. Per the germline V gene, CDR1 is LGHDT and CDR2 is YNNKEL (reference sequence). Trimming took off 2 bases at V and 4 bases at J, with 11 bases between the two ends. CDR3 DNA: TGTGCCAGCAGCCAATGGGAGGCGGGAGAGACCCAGTACTTC. Amino acid sequence: CASSQWEAGETQYF.

The V and J genes are TRBV2 and TRBJ2-1, with TRBD2 as a possible D gene (5 bases). From germline, CDR1 is SNHLY and CDR2 FYNNEI. V shed 3 bases and J shed 3 bases, with 12 bases lying between them. The CDR3 runs 15 residues. In DNA form, the CDR3 reads TGTGCCAGCAGTGAGGAGCGGTTCATCTACAATGAGCAGTTCTTC. This gives the protein CASSEERFIYNEQFF.

The rearrangement joins TRBV2 to TRBJ2-7; 9 positions match TRBD1. The CDR3 consists of 18 residues. J gave up 5 bases and V 2 bases, and 16 bases lay outside the gene matches. Germline V gene sequence: CDR1 SNHLY, CDR2 FYNNEI. CDR3 bases: TGTGCCAGCAGTGAAACGACAGGGGGGAGCCTCCGTCGGGACGAGCAGTACTTC. Its translation is CASSETTGGSLRRDEQYF.

This rearrangement joins TRBV5-1 to TRBJ2-7; D gene unclear. Germline V gives CDR1 SGHRS, CDR2 YFSETQ. The CDR3 consists of 14 residues. Trimming took 0 bases from V and 0 from J, leaving 7 bases between them. CDR3 coding DNA: TGCGCCAGCAGCTTGGCTGCGAGCTCCTACGAGCAGTACTTC. Encoded protein: CASSLAASSYEQYF.

This chain uses TRBV19 with TRBJ1-1; D remains ambiguous. The CDR3 is 11 amino acids. Germline CDR1 reads LNHDA; CDR2 reads SQIVND (reference sequence). The ends were cut back, 2 bases at V and 7 bases at J, with 5 bases in the middle. The CDR3 spells CASSIHSEAFF. Here the CDR3 DNA reads TGTGCCAGTAGTATACATAGTGAAGCTTTCTTT.